The clone carrying this T cell receptor beta chain was detected only a few times. Its antigen is as yet unknown. All of the isolated RNA was reverse transcribed, so expressed TCRB transcripts were sequenced. Here immunoSEQ multiplex PCR was the method, and the copy in TCRdb shows in-frame clones only, minus some. The table lists around 430,000 clones, 30% of them singletons. This record comes from a study of beta chain features in type 1 diabetes. Study summary: Examination covered around 110 million sorted cells spanning all samples.

J lost 2 bases, V lost 0 bases, and 5 bases had no gene match. CDR1 and CDR2 (germline): LNHNV, YYDKDF (reference sequence). The CDR3 contains 16 residues. Study outcomes and limitations: In every one of the four CD4+ subsets, TCRB CDR3s were moderately but significantly shorter in Type 1 diabetes patients. High-TCR-expressing cells could be over-represented by cDNA sequencing.

V and J are TRBV15 and TRBJ1-2; 8 bases agree with TRBD1. Sequencing was done on a sample of naive CD4+ T cells from blood. This clonotype was sampled from a man aged 18 to 29 in good health. CDR3: CATSRDRQGANYGYTF. The CDR3 coding sequence is TGTGCCACCAGCAGAGATAGGCAGGGGGCGAACTATGGCTACACCTTC.